A single sample is the source of the 28 T cell receptor beta chains below, sequenced in a study of blood T cell repertoires in COVID-19. The protocol was immunoSEQ multiplex PCR, while the TCRdb copy is restricted to in-frame clones and leaves out a portion. Here the sample spans about 350,000 clones, roughly 90% being singletons. The sequenced sample was peripheral blood. The origin of the receptors is a woman aged 70-85 years with COVID-19, enrolled during active disease.

The chain combines TRBV24-1 with TRBJ1-1; unclear D gene. The CDR3 sequence is 13 residues long. Trimming pared 6 bases from V and 1 base from J, leaving 8 bases between. Germline CDR1 KGHDR, CDR2 SFDVKD. CDR3: CATSPGRNTEAFF. As DNA, the CDR3 is TGTGCCACCAGTCCCGGGAGGAACACTGAAGCTTTCTTT.

This chain joins TRBV5-5 and TRBJ2-7; 7 bases agree with TRBD2. V lost 3 bases, J lost 1 base, and 7 bases stayed unmatched. The CDR3 spans 15 residues. Germline V gene data show CDR1 as SGHKS and CDR2 as YYEKEE (reference sequence). The CDR3 DNA follows: TGTGCCAGCAGCTCCGGGACTAAACTGTCCTACGAGCAGTACTTC. This gives the protein CASSSGTKLSYEQYF.

This chain links TRBV7-6 with TRBJ2-5; a possible D gene is TRBD2 (7 bases). The length of the CDR3 is 17 residues. Germline values: CDR1 SGHVS, CDR2 FNYEAQ. With 1 base removed from V and 7 bases from J, the gap between germline ends came to 22 bases. The CDR3 DNA reads as TGTGCCAGCAGCTTAGGAGAGGGGGGGATTCCGCGCGGGACCCAGTACTTC. This translates into CASSLGEGGIPRGTQYF.

V usage is TRBV11-2 and J usage is TRBJ2-1; D is perhaps TRBD1 (5 bases). Germline CDR1 SGHAT, CDR2 FQNNGV. The CDR3 length is 17 residues. V gave up 1 base and J gave up 0 bases, with 13 bases separating them. This CDR3 is CASSLARAPSSYNEQFF. The CDR3 DNA reads as TGTGCCAGCAGCTTAGCCAGGGCCCCGAGCTCCTACAATGAGCAGTTCTTC.

The V call is TRBV5-1, the J call TRBJ2-2; weak D call: TRBD1 (6 bases). Germline values: CDR1 SGHRS, CDR2 YFSETQ. V gave up 6 bases and J gave up 8 bases, with 14 bases separating them. This CDR3 is 13 amino acids long. CDR3 sequence (DNA): TGCGCCAGCAATACGGACAGCAGGGGGGAGCTGTTTTTT. Protein sequence: CASNTDSRGELFF.

The chain employs TRBV7-8 and TRBJ1-5; no firm D call. Germline V gives CDR1 SGHVS, CDR2 FQNEAQ. The CDR3 extends over 15 amino acids. Trimming removed 1 base from V and 4 bases from J, with 11 bases in between. The CDR3 DNA sequence: TGTGCCAGCAGCTTAGAACGGGATGGGAATCAGCCCCAGCATTTT. Translated: CASSLERDGNQPQHF.

The chain couples TRBV28 to TRBJ2-5; D possibly corresponds to TRBD1 (6 bases). Looked up from germline, CDR1 is MDHEN and CDR2 is SYDVKM. With 7 bases removed from V and 3 bases from J, the gap between germline ends came to 18 bases. This CDR3 is built from 15 residues. The CDR3 bases are TGTGCCAGCATTCCACAGGGTGGGGGCAAAGAGACCCAGTACTTC. This sequence encodes CASIPQGGGKETQYF. The full variable domain, completed using reference TRBV28 and TRBJ2-5, is DVKVTQSSRYLVKRTGEKVFLECVQDMDHENMFWYRQDPGLGLRLIYFSYDVKMKEKGDIPEGYSVSREKKERFSLILESASTNQTSMYLCASIPQGGGKETQYFGPGTRLLVL.

V is TRBV6-1 and J is TRBJ1-2, with 9 bases identical to TRBD1. The J segment lost 4 bases and the V segment lost 4 bases, leaving 13 bases of the junction unmatched. CDR3 length: 17 residues. Germline V gene lookup returns CDR1 MNHNS and CDR2 SASEGT. The CDR3 DNA is TGTGCCAGCAGTGCAGGGACAGGGAATTCCCCCTTCTATGGCTACACCTTC. Translated, it gives CASSAGTGNSPFYGYTF.

V and J are TRBV24-1 and TRBJ2-7, with D maybe TRBD2 (6 bases). This CDR3 spans 17 amino acids. The V gene's germline CDR1 is KGHDR and CDR2 SFDVKD. V was trimmed by 3 bases and J by 5 bases, leaving 22 bases between them. CDR3 amino acids: CATSDPLAGRKVDEQYF. CDR3 DNA sequence: TGTGCCACCAGTGATCCGTTGGCGGGGAGGAAAGTCGACGAGCAGTACTTC.

The chain combines TRBV5-6 with TRBJ2-2; D remains ambiguous. With 2 bases removed from V and 5 bases from J, the gap between germline ends came to 4 bases. CDR1 SGHDT and CDR2 YYEEEE come from the germline V gene. CDR3 length: 12 residues. CDR3 coding DNA: TGTGCCAGCAGCTTCGGTACCGGGGAGCTGTTTTTT. As protein: CASSFGTGELFF.

The V and J genes are TRBV10-3 and TRBJ2-2, with D possibly matching TRBD1 (6 bases). Trimming cost V 2 bases and J 7 bases, with 8 bases left between them. There are 13 residues in the CDR3. CDR1 is ENHRY and CDR2 is SYGVKD in the germline V gene. CDR3 nucleotide sequence: TGTGCCATCAGTGAGGGCAGGGGCGGGGAGCTGTTTTTT. Translating gives CAISEGRGGELFF.

This chain links TRBV6-5 with TRBJ2-1, with 8 bases fitting TRBD2. Trimming took 2 bases from V and 6 from J; bases not matched to a gene: 3. This CDR3 contains 14 residues. CDR1 is MNHEY, CDR2 SVGAGI, per germline. CDR3 sequence (DNA): TGTGCCAGCAGTTACAGCACTAGCGGCAATGAGCAGTTCTTC. The encoded protein is CASSYSTSGNEQFF.

The rearrangement joins TRBV6-1 to TRBJ1-2; no clear D gene. Trimming cost V 2 bases and J 5 bases, with 15 bases left between them. Germline V CDR1 and CDR2: MNHNS, SASEGT. There are 15 residues in the CDR3. CDR3 residues: CASSEMRGLGYGYTF. CDR3 bases: TGTGCCAGCAGTGAAATGCGGGGTTTGGGGTATGGCTACACCTTC.

J is TRBJ1-1 and V is TRBV5-6; maybe TRBD1 (6 bases). The V end was cut by 4 bases, the J end by 3 bases, with 16 bases between. CDR3 length: 15 amino acids. Looked up from germline, CDR1 is SGHDT and CDR2 is YYEEEE. The CDR3 loop reads CASSIGQRLYTEAFF. CDR3 DNA sequence: TGTGCCAGCAGCATCGGACAGAGATTGTACACTGAAGCTTTCTTT.

V usage is TRBV29-1 and J usage is TRBJ1-2; D not resolved. V was cut by 4 bases and J by 5 bases, with 14 bases left in between. CDR3 length: 13 amino acids. Germline assignment: CDR1 SQVTM and CDR2 ANQGSEA. CDR3 protein: CSVGWGGDYGYTF. CDR3 DNA sequence: TGCAGCGTTGGGTGGGGAGGAGATTATGGCTACACCTTC.

The CDR3 coding sequence is TGTGCCAGCAGCGCCTACAGGGGAACTAATGAAAAACTGTTTTTT. The encoded protein is CASSAYRGTNEKLFF. The gene calls are TRBV6-1 and TRBJ1-4, with 7 bases identical to TRBD1. CDR1 and CDR2 (germline): MNHNS, SASEGT. J lost 1 base, V lost 6 bases, and 5 bases had no gene match. The CDR3 is 15 residues long.

This sequence joins TRBV19 and TRBJ2-2; 7 nucleotides match TRBD1. This CDR3 has 14 amino acids. The V segment lost 3 bases and the J segment 4 bases; nucleotides outside the gene matches: 2. Looked up from germline, CDR1 is LNHDA and CDR2 is SQIVND (reference sequence). CDR3 sequence reads: CASSIGTATGELFF. The CDR3 region has the DNA TGTGCCAGTAGTATCGGGACAGCCACCGGGGAGCTGTTTTTT.

The J gene is TRBJ1-1, the V gene TRBV5-5, with D perhaps TRBD1 (5 bases). CDR3 length: 13 residues. Between the trimmed V and J ends, which lost 5 bases and 4 bases, there was a span of 12 bases. Germline CDR1 SGHKS, CDR2 YYEKEE (reference sequence). The DNA for the CDR3 is TGTGCCAGCAGGGGCTGGGGGGGCACTGAAGCTTTCTTT. This translates into CASRGWGGTEAFF.

Comment on this clone: Other nucleotide sequences in the sample specify the same CDR3. The chain carries TRBV28 and TRBJ2-2, with 8 bases identical to TRBD1. The CDR3 contains 15 residues. The V gene's germline CDR1 is MDHEN and CDR2 SYDVKM. V shed 4 bases and J 6 bases; nucleotides not matched to a gene: 7. The CDR3 protein is CASSSGQGWAGELFF. The CDR3 DNA sequence: TGTGCCAGCAGTTCCGGACAGGGATGGGCCGGGGAGCTGTTTTTT.

The CDR3 protein is CATSDPDIYEQYF. DNA of the CDR3: TGTGCCACCAGTGATCCCGACATCTACGAGCAGTACTTC. J is TRBJ2-7 and V is TRBV24-1; D unresolved. V shed 3 bases and J shed 3 bases, with 8 bases lying between them. The CDR3 consists of 13 residues. Germline V gene lookup returns CDR1 KGHDR and CDR2 SFDVKD.

The V gene is TRBV11-2, the J gene TRBJ1-2; tentative D call: TRBD1 (6 bases). V was trimmed by 0 bases and J by 6 bases, leaving 20 bases between them. Germline V gene sequence: CDR1 SGHAT, CDR2 FQNNGV. This CDR3 spans 17 amino acids. The CDR3 region is CASSLDVTGRGEDGYTF. In DNA form, the CDR3 reads TGTGCCAGCAGCTTAGACGTTACGGGCAGGGGAGAGGATGGCTACACCTTC.

This clone was recorded a few times. V usage is TRBV2 and J usage is TRBJ1-1; a weak D match, TRBD1 (5 bases). Trimming took off 6 bases at V and 4 bases at J, with 18 bases between the two ends. The CDR3 covers 15 residues. Germline values: CDR1 SNHLY, CDR2 FYNNEI. For the CDR3, the DNA is TGTGCCAGCAGGGAGGGGAGCAGCCCGGGCACTGAAGCTTTCTTT. Translating it yields CASREGSSPGTEAFF.

V usage is TRBV7-8 and J usage is TRBJ1-2; 9 nucleotides agree with TRBD1. With 4 bases clipped from V and 2 bases from J, the junction kept 5 bases outside the gene matches. CDR1 and CDR2 (germline): SGHVS, FQNEAQ. The length of the CDR3 is 15 residues. The CDR3 spells CASSSGQGLNYGYTF. In DNA, the CDR3 is TGTGCCAGCAGCTCTGGACAGGGGCTGAACTATGGCTACACCTTC.

This rearrangement joins TRBV5-1 to TRBJ1-4; D not certain. CDR1 is SGHRS, CDR2 YFSETQ, per germline. The CDR3 loop spans 13 amino acids. The V and J ends lost 5 bases and 0 bases respectively, with 5 bases between them. The CDR3 is CASRLATNEKLFF. The CDR3 coding sequence is TGCGCCAGCAGACTAGCAACTAATGAAAAACTGTTTTTT.

This chain uses TRBV28 with TRBJ1-5; D might be TRBD1 (6 bases). V gave up 6 bases and J gave up 1 base, with 19 bases separating them. The germline gives CDR1 MDHEN, CDR2 SYDVKM. The CDR3 is 17 residues long. CDR3 protein: CASRSLGHRVSNQPQHF. The DNA for the CDR3 is TGTGCCAGCAGGAGCCTCGGTCACAGGGTCAGCAATCAGCCCCAGCATTTT.

The V call is TRBV7-9, the J call TRBJ1-5, with D unclear. The CDR3 is 18 amino acids. The V end lost 1 base, the J end lost 7 bases, and 23 bases lay between the germline ends. The germline gives CDR1 SEHNR, CDR2 FQNEAQ (reference sequence). The CDR3 reads CASSLGRADSQASQPQHF. The CDR3, as DNA: TGTGCCAGCAGCTTAGGGAGGGCAGACTCTCAGGCCAGCCAGCCCCAGCATTTT.

The chain carries TRBV30 and TRBJ2-4; D uncertain. Germline V CDR1 and CDR2: GTSNPN, SVGIG (reference sequence). There are 15 residues in the CDR3. Trimming took off 0 bases at V and 0 bases at J, with 9 bases between the two ends. The CDR3 DNA reads TGTGCCTGGAGTGTATTGACATTAGCCAAAAACATTCAGTACTTC. Residues: CAWSVLTLAKNIQYF. The full variable domain, its missing parts supplied by reference TRBV30 and TRBJ2-4, is SQTIHQWPATLVQPVGSPLSLECTVEGTSNPNLYWYRQAAGRGLQLLFYSVGIGQISSEVPQNLSASRPQDRQFILSSKKLLLSDSGFYLCAWSVLTLAKNIQYFGAGTRLSVL.

With regard to this clone: Different DNA sequences within this sample yield the same CDR3. This chain joins TRBV19 and TRBJ1-1, with no clear D. The CDR3 length is 14 residues. Germline CDR1 and CDR2: LNHDA and SQIVND (reference sequence). V lost 3 bases to trimming and J lost 0 bases, with 8 bases between them. The CDR3 region is CASSISGVNTEAFF. The CDR3 DNA follows: TGTGCCAGTAGTATCAGCGGGGTGAACACTGAAGCTTTCTTT.